This TCR beta chain was identified in a study of long-term antiretroviral therapy in people with HIV (dated by TCRdb to between 2020 and 2023). As for the study more broadly: The earliest samples were collected about a decade before the 2015 WHO recommendation for immediate ART, when ART was typically delayed until CD4 counts fell. The cohort contributed about 200 cryopreserved PBMC samples from 30 to 35 adults with confirmed HIV infection, collected serially over a mean of approximately six years (range 1-12). Whether ART initiation and durable HIV suppression were associated with changes in peripheral blood TRB repertoire composition and diversity was tested in a retrospective serial study. No cross-contamination during QIAcube processing turned up in test extractions that ran a monoclonal T-cell line alongside 25 to 35 polyclonal samples. About 40% of the roughly 30 participants with HIV were female.

V loses 2 bases of germline sequence and J loses 3 bases, and the interval between the two ends is 11 bases. Looking up the germline V gene yields CDR1 SGHVS and CDR2 FQNEAQ. Including the terminal cysteine and phenylalanine, the CDR3 comprises 15 residues. CDR3 DNA is the only sequence kept; it has 45 bases, read in frame from the first base. Inclusion was restricted to participants for whom at least one PBMC sample before ART initiation and at least two post-ART samples were available. All participants with HIV were treated in the United States of America. Before DNA extraction, cryopreserved samples containing roughly 1-10 million PBMC were thawed and washed. At the time of the earliest PBMC sample, participants with HIV were aged between roughly 20 and 60 years. PBMC samples from each participant spanned 1-4 timepoints before ART initiation and 2-8 timepoints after ART initiation, with a median of 7 samples. Serial HIV viral load, CD4+ T-cell count, ART history and demographic data were obtained for every participant. Genomic DNA was extracted from unsorted PBMC with a Qiagen kit on a QIAcube, with processing performed in batches of 12 samples.

The immunoSEQ hsTCRB v3.0 assay was used at survey level resolution for TRB variable region sequencing. A depth of 40,000-50,000 T-cell genomes per sample was targeted for TRB sequencing. TRB libraries were pooled and sequenced on an Illumina MiSeq using a v3 150-cycle kit. As for the authors' bioinformatics: Analysis of repertoires was carried out in R inside a reproducible Nextflow workflow spanning QC, data transformation and analysis. LymphoSeq2, an R package for AIRR-Seq data exploration, was used to implement custom analyses. A few samples that produced fewer than 5000 total TRB sequences were removed, so approximately 190 HIV repertoires were analyzed. Among the 180 to 200 HIV repertoires that were kept, approximately 61 were collected before ART initiation and roughly 130 were collected after ART initiation. Each repertoire was downsampled to 5000 TRB nucleotide sequences, and summary statistics were averaged across 100 downsampling iterations. The analysis kept only TRB sequences whose CDR3 regions were at least seven amino acids long. Two measures captured diversity: a Shannon entropy-derived clonality score and the Gini coefficient. In repertoire networks, the top 5000 CDR3 amino acid sequences were linked whenever an edit distance of one separated two sequences. For TRB CDR3 amino acid sequences, GLIPH2 was used to predict antigen specificity groups and MHC restriction. To flag known CMV, EBV, HIV or tissue antigen associations, CDR3 amino acid sequences were matched against VDJdb and McPAS-TCR. Pre-ART, post-ART and control groups were compared with Wilcoxon signed-rank tests and Holm-Bonferroni correction. Here the immuneACCESS table is served through TCRdb, limited to in-frame sequences with V and J called. Missing clones are a known gap in these copies; in checked studies unresolved V genes cover under half, and the rest lacks a known reason. Clone size and V and J calls were adopted from that table, with D and trimming inferred from the DNA. The sample table contains 15,000 or so clones; only one count was recorded for roughly 94% of them. 3.5% to 5.5% of the sample is held by the ten biggest clonotypes.

On this clone: No cognate antigen has been identified for it. Per-nucleotide qualities are absent, and no much larger clonotype sits a single base away.

Results the study describes overall, beyond this receptor: The samples span the years 2004 to 2017, and the ART regimens used at that time may not be as effective as current regimens. Owing to limited PBMC availability, only the TCR beta chain was sequenced, without alpha chain pairing. Compared with controls, HIV repertoires had narrower CDR3 length ranges, and the network structure pointed to an antigen-experienced repertoire that shifted only slightly toward naive after ART. Because pre-ART samples had limited cell numbers, unsorted PBMC were profiled rather than sorted CD4+ and CD8+ T cells. Inferences about post-ART repertoire changes are limited because no data were available on ART adherence, viral resistance or therapy changes. Expanded TRB clones identified before ART initiation dominated the repertoire at all time points, although this dominance fluctuated and declined in many PLHIV after ART. A significant increase in TRB diversity was found to be associated with ART initiation, although TRB diversity was observed to remain significantly below that of transplant donor controls even after long-term ART.

The TCR sequence derives from a woman in her forties or fifties with HIV. The receptor chain draws on TRBV7-8 and TRBJ1-3; the D gene cannot be named for sure. The sequenced sample was unsorted PBMCs, obtained about 6 years after starting antiretroviral therapy. The DNA sequence follows: TGTGCCAGCAGCTTACAGGTTGGGGTTGGAAACACCATATATTTT. Translated, it gives CASSLQVGVGNTIYF.